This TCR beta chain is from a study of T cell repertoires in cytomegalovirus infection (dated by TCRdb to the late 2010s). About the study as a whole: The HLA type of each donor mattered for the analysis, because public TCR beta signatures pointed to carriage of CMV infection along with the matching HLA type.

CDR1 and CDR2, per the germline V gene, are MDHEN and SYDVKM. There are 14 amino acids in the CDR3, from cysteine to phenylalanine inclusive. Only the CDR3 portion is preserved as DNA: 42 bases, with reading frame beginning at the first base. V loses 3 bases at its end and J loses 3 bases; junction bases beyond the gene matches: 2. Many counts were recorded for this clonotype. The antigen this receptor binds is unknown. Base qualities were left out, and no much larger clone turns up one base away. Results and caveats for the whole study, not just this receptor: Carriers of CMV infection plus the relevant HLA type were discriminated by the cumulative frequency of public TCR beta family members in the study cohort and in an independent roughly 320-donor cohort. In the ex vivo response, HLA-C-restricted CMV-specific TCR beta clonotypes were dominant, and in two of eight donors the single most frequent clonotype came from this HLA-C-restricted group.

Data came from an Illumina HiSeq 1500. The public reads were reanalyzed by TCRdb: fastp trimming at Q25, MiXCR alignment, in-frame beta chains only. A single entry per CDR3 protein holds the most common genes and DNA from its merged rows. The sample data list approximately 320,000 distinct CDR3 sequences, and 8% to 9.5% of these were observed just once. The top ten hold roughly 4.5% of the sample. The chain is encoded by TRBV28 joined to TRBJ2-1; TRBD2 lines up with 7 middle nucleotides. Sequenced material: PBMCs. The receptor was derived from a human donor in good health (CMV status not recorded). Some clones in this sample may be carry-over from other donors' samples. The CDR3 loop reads CASSLGTNYNEQFF. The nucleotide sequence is TGTGCCAGCAGTTTGGGGACTAACTACAATGAGCAGTTCTTC.